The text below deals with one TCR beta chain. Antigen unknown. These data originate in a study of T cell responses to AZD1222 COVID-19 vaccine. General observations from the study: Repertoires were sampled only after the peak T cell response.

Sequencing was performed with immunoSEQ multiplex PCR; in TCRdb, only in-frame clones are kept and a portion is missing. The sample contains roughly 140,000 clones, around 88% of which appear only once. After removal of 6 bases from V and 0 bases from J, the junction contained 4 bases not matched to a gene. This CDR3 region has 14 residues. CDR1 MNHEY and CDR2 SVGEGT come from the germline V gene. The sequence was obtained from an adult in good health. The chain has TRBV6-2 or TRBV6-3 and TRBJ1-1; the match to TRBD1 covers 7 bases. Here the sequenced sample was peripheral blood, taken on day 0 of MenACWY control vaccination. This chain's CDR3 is CASSPTGMNTEAFF. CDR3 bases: TGTGCCAGCAGCCCGACAGGGATGAACACTGAAGCTTTCTTT.